The rows below give T cell receptor beta chains drawn from one sample of a study of CD8 T cells in Susac syndrome. TCRdb processed the immunoSEQ multiplex PCR reads anew with MiXCR; each CDR3 protein has one entry. The profile shows about 180,000 distinct CDR3 sequences, under 97% of them singletons. The sample was CD4+ T cells from PBMCs. All receptors come from a human donor with multiple sclerosis. Each CDR3 is given with its conserved first and last residue. The D gene is left open where the match is weak. Clone size is stated in some rows and not others, as once, few, many or a class when expanded.

v_call	j_call	clone_size	d_call	cdr3_nt	cdr3_aa
TRBV20-1	TRBJ1-1	NA	NA	TGCAGTGCTAAACAGGGAGGGACTGAAGCTTTCTTT	CSAKQGGTEAFF
TRBV30	TRBJ2-2	NA	NA	TGTGCCTGGACCAATATGGCGAACGGGGAGCTGTTTTTT	CAWTNMANGELFF
TRBV20-1	TRBJ2-3	NA	NA	TGCAGTGCTAGAGCCCAACGGCGGAGCACAGATACGCAGTATTTT	CSARAQRRSTDTQYF
TRBV3-1	TRBJ2-5	NA	NA	TGTGCCAGCAGCCAAGATAGGAGGGGGAGCGAGGAGACCCAGTACTTC	CASSQDRRGSEETQYF
TRBV7-7	TRBJ2-2	NA	NA	TGTGCCAGCAGCTTAGATCGGGGTAACGGGGAGCTGTTTTTT	CASSLDRGNGELFF
TRBV3-1	TRBJ1-1	NA	NA	TGTGCCAGCAGCCAAGCCTCCGGTGAAGCTTTCTTT	CASSQASGEAFF
TRBV7-8	TRBJ1-1	NA	NA	TGTGCCAGCAGCTTAGGAGTTCGTTCGAACACTGAAGCTTTCTTT	CASSLGVRSNTEAFF
TRBV20-1	TRBJ1-4	NA	NA	TGCAGTGCTAGAGATCTAGGCGAAAAACTGTTTTTT	CSARDLGEKLFF
TRBV9	TRBJ2-5	NA	NA	TGTGCCAGCAGCTCGAGCATCGGGGGGCCGGGGGAGACCCAGTACTTC	CASSSSIGGPGETQYF
TRBV5-1	TRBJ2-7	NA	NA	TGCGCCAGCAGCTTCTCCGGACCCGAGCAGTACTTC	CASSFSGPEQYF
TRBV7-8	TRBJ1-5	NA	NA	TGTGCCAGCAGCCCCAGAGTTGGGAGCACCGGTCAGCCCCAGCATTTT	CASSPRVGSTGQPQHF
TRBV4-3	TRBJ1-4	once	NA	TGCGCCAGCAGCCTCGCCAGCCTCCCAAATGAAAAACTGTTTTTT	CASSLASLPNEKLFF
TRBV19	TRBJ2-1	NA	NA	TGTGCCAGTAGTATAAGGGGTCCTGGATACAATGAGCAGTTCTTC	CASSIRGPGYNEQFF
TRBV3-1	TRBJ2-7	NA	NA	TGTGCCAGCAGCCAAGTTACGGGCAGCTACGAGCAGTACTTC	CASSQVTGSYEQYF